This entry lists 11 T cell receptor beta chains sequenced from one sample in a study of OX40 agonist ivuxolimab in advanced cancers. Produced via immunoSEQ multiplex PCR; TCRdb's table is partial and in-frame only. This sample has tens of thousands of clones, with over 75% found just once. The sequencing here drew on CD4+ or CD8+ T cells sorted from blood, taken in a trial of the OX40 agonist ivuxolimab. The source is an adult with an advanced solid tumor such as melanoma, head and neck, liver or kidney cancer.

This clone was picked up one time. The chain has TRBV18 and TRBJ2-5, with D perhaps matching TRBD2 (6 bases). Germline assignment: CDR1 KGHSH and CDR2 LQKENI. Trimming pared 2 bases from V and 5 bases from J, leaving 6 bases between. The CDR3 extends over 12 amino acids. DNA for the CDR3: TGTGCCAGCTCACCAGGGGGGGAGACCCAGTACTTC. It encodes CASSPGGETQYF.

This clone was observed a single time. The rearrangement links TRBV7-8 to TRBJ2-3, with 9 bases fitting TRBD2. The CDR3 has 18 residues. V was clipped by 5 bases and J by 0 bases; unmatched bases: 12. CDR1 and CDR2 from the germline V gene are SGHVS and FQNEAQ. CDR3 sequence (DNA): TGTGCCAGCAGCGCATCTTCCAGGACTAGCGTTAGCACAGATACGCAGTATTTT. It yields the protein CASSASSRTSVSTDTQYF.

This rearrangement joins TRBV6-5 to TRBJ1-4; D is uncertain. Deletions cut 0 bases from V and 4 bases from J, with 6 bases between. The CDR3 covers 14 residues. CDR1 is MNHEY and CDR2 is SVGAGI in the germline V gene. CDR3 in amino acids: CASSYSNLNEKLFF. As DNA, the CDR3 is TGTGCCAGCAGTTACTCGAACCTTAATGAAAAACTGTTTTTT.

The chain recombines TRBV27 with TRBJ1-5; 8 bases line up with TRBD1. CDR1 is MNHEY and CDR2 is SMNVEV in the germline V gene (reference sequence). The trim removed 0 bases at V and 4 bases at J, leaving 2 bases unmatched. This CDR3 contains 15 residues. The chain's CDR3 is CASSLSQGANQPQHF. CDR3 DNA: TGTGCCAGCAGTTTATCCCAGGGGGCTAATCAGCCCCAGCATTTT.

The chain links TRBV7-9 to TRBJ1-5, with a possible D match to TRBD1 (6 bases). Trimming left V 5 bases short and J 9 bases short, with 20 bases between. Germline V gives CDR1 SEHNR, CDR2 FQNEAQ (reference sequence). This CDR3 has 15 residues. In nucleotides, the CDR3 is TGTGCCAGCAGCCCTTCAGGGGCCGCCGGGGGGCCCCAGCATTTT. This gives the protein CASSPSGAAGGPQHF.

V gene TRBV2 combines with J gene TRBJ2-5; TRBD1 is a possible D gene (6 bases). CDR1 and CDR2 (germline): SNHLY, FYNNEI. Trimming took 7 bases from V and 1 from J, leaving 16 bases between them. This CDR3 spans 15 amino acids. CDR3 loop: CASTQQGTPQETQYF. CDR3 nucleotide sequence: TGTGCCAGCACCCAACAGGGTACGCCCCAAGAGACCCAGTACTTC.

The J gene is TRBJ2-7, the V gene TRBV5-4; D may match TRBD1 or TRBD2 (5 bases each). Trimming stripped 4 bases from V and 2 bases from J, with 13 bases between. CDR3 length: 14 amino acids. CDR1 is SGHNT, CDR2 YYREEE, per germline (reference sequence). The CDR3 reads CASSPPGPTYEQYF. CDR3 DNA sequence: TGTGCCAGCAGCCCCCCGGGACCCACCTACGAGCAGTACTTC. Using reference TRBV5-4 and TRBJ2-7 for the parts outside the CDR3, the full variable domain is ETGVTQSPTHLIKTRGQQVTLRCSSQSGHNTVSWYQQALGQGPQFIFQYYREEENGRGNFPPRFSGLQFPNYSSELNVNALELDDSALYLCASSPPGPTYEQYFGPGTRLTVT.

The rearrangement uses TRBV7-2 and TRBJ2-1, with no clear D. V was pared by 0 bases and J by 3 bases, with 6 bases between. Per germline, CDR1 SGHTA and CDR2 FQGNSA. This CDR3 spans 14 amino acids. This CDR3 is CASSLADLYNEQFF. The DNA for the CDR3 is TGTGCCAGCAGCTTAGCGGATCTCTACAATGAGCAGTTCTTC.

The CDR3 sequence: CASSMGQAYGNQPQHF. CDR3 bases: TGTGCCAGTAGTATGGGACAGGCATATGGCAATCAGCCCCAGCATTTT. The J gene is TRBJ1-5, the V gene TRBV19, with 8 bases fitting TRBD1. The CDR3 totals 16 residues. V shed 3 bases and J 2 bases; nucleotides not matched to a gene: 6. CDR1 LNHDA and CDR2 SQIVND come from the germline V gene (reference sequence). The full variable domain, rest sourced from reference TRBV19 and TRBJ1-5, is DGGITQSPKYLFRKEGQNVTLSCEQNLNHDAMYWYRQDPGQGLRLIYYSQIVNDFQKGDIAEGYSVSREKKESFPLTVTSAQKNPTAFYLCASSMGQAYGNQPQHFGDGTRLSIL.

This clone was counted once. The CDR3 DNA sequence: TGCGCCAGCAGTGAGTCCCGTAACACCGGGGAGCTGTTTTTT. Translation gives CASSESRNTGELFF. The J gene is TRBJ2-2, the V gene TRBV10-2, with unresolved D. CDR3 length equals 14 residues. The V and J ends lost 0 bases and 2 bases respectively, with 4 bases between them. Looked up from germline, CDR1 is WSHSY and CDR2 is SAAADI.

The rearrangement joins TRBV4-1 to TRBJ2-4; 12 bases line up with TRBD1. CDR3 size: 16 residues. Germline assignment: CDR1 MGHRA and CDR2 YSYEKL. V shed 3 bases, J shed 1 base, and the junction held 1 base outside the gene matches. Here the CDR3 reads CASSQGQGAAKNIQYF. The CDR3, as DNA: TGCGCCAGCAGCCAGGGACAGGGGGCCGCCAAAAACATTCAGTACTTC.